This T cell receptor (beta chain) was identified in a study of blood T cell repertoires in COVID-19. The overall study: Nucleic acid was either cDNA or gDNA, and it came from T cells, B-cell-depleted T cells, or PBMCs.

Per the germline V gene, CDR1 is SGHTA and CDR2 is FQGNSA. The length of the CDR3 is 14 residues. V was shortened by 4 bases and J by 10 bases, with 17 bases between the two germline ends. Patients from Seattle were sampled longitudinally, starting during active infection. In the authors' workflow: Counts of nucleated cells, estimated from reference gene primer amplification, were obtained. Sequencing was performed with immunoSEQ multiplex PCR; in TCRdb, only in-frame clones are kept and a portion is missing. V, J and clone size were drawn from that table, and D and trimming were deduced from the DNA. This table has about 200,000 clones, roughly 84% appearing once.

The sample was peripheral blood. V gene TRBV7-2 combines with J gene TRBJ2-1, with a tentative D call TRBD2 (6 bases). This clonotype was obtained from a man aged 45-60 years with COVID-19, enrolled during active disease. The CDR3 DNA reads TGTGCCAGCAGCTCGGGACTTCTCAGGGTGGAGCAGTTCTTC. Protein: CASSSGLLRVEQFF.